This T cell receptor beta chain emerged from a study of T cell responses to AZD1222 COVID-19 vaccine. Findings of the study overall: No repertoire was sampled before or during the peak T cell response, only after it. White British people made up most donors, females outnumbered males, and clonal diversity was possibly underestimated. Unmutated variant regions are reportedly the target of nearly half of TCRs that are spike-specific.

Germline V gene data show CDR1 as MDHEN and CDR2 as SYDVKM. This CDR3 spans 14 amino acids. V shed 6 bases and J 1 base; nucleotides not matched to a gene: 5. Measured with immunoSEQ multiplex PCR; TCRdb has only the in-frame clones, and not every one. The sample includes around 130,000 clones, over 90% of them seen just once. Comment on this clone: Its antigen is as yet unknown.

The source of this sequence is an adult in good health. The V gene is TRBV28, the J gene TRBJ2-7; 8 bases line up with TRBD1. Sequences were derived from peripheral blood, sampled on day 0 of AZD1222 vaccination. CDR3 coding DNA: TGTGCCAGCAGCTATGGACAGGGATCCTACGAGCAGTACTTC. It encodes CASSYGQGSYEQYF. Full variable domain (rest looked up from reference TRBV28 and TRBJ2-7): DVKVTQSSRYLVKRTGEKVFLECVQDMDHENMFWYRQDPGLGLRLIYFSYDVKMKEKGDIPEGYSVSREKKERFSLILESASTNQTSMYLCASSYGQGSYEQYFGPGTRLTVT.